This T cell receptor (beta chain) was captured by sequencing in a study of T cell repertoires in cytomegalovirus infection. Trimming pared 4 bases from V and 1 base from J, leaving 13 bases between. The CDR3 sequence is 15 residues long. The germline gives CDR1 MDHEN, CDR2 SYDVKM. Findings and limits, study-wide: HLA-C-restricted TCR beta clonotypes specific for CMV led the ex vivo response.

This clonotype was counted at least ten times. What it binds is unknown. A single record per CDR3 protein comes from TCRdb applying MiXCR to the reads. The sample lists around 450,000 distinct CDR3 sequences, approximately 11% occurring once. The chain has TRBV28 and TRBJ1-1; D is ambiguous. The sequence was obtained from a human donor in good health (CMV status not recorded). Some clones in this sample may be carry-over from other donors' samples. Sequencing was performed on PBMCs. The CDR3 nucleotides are TGTGCCAGCAGTTCCCCCCGGGAGACGAACACTGAAGCTTTCTTT. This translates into CASSSPRETNTEAFF.